The entry below describes one TCR beta chain. The antigen is undetermined. This entry comes from a study of cytomegalovirus exposure and HLA in healthy donors. The CDR3 extends over 13 amino acids. With 0 bases clipped from V and 10 bases from J, the junction kept 3 bases outside the gene matches. CDR1 is MNHNY and CDR2 is SVGAGI in the germline V gene (reference sequence). Regarding the study as a whole: High sensitivity and specificity were reportedly achieved when the classifier diagnosed cytomegalovirus status. Investigators reported over 150 TCR beta chains as tied to cytomegalovirus.

Both 60 Vbeta primers and 13 Jbeta primers went into the PCR. Profiled with immunoSEQ multiplex PCR; TCRdb holds only in-frame clones, not every one. The data show about 110,000 clones, with 77% seen just once and approximately 3.7% held by the top ten. Donors in the study were healthy people who gave bone marrow. Donors likely had unrecorded immune exposures despite being nominally healthy when sampled. This sequence originates from a human donor in good health. The J gene is TRBJ1-1, the V gene TRBV6-6; 9 bases map to TRBD1. The sample consisted of PBMCs. The CDR3 sequence is CASSYSQGALAFF. The CDR3 nucleotides read TGTGCCAGCAGTTACTCACAGGGGGCGCTAGCTTTCTTT.